The rows below give T cell receptor beta chains drawn from one sample of a study of shared clonotypes between healthy human individuals. TCRdb's table, derived via immunoSEQ multiplex PCR, lists solely in-frame clones and lacks some. The sample yields a few million clones, just over 90% seen once. Sequenced input: naive CD4+ T cells from PBMCs. The source of these receptors is a man aged 18 to 30 in good health. Some clones in this sample may be carry-over from other donors' samples. The CDR3 runs from the conserved cysteine through the conserved F or W. The D gene is left open where the match is weak. Clone size is stated in some rows and not others, as once, few, many or a class when expanded.

DNA: TGTGCCAGCACCGTAGTCCGGGGACTAGCGGGATCCAACACCGGGGAGCTGTTTTTT; CDR3: CASTVVRGLAGSNTGELFF; size: .; V: TRBV5-5; D: TRBD2; J: TRBJ2-2
DNA: TGTGCCAGCAGCTTTGCTAGCGGGGCATTTGAGACCCAGTACTTC; CDR3: CASSFASGAFETQYF; size: .; V: TRBV7-9; D: TRBD2; J: TRBJ2-5
DNA: TGTGCCAGCTCACCGAGGACAGGCCGGTACCAAGAGACCCAGTACTTC; CDR3: CASSPRTGRYQETQYF; size: .; V: TRBV18; D: TRBD1; J: TRBJ2-5
DNA: TGTGCGCTCGGGGTAGCGGGACTCACCGGGGAGCTGTTTTTT; CDR3: CALGVAGLTGELFF; size: .; V: TRBV30; D: TRBD2; J: TRBJ2-2
DNA: TGTGCCAGCAGTAACCGACAGACAGCTAACTATGGCTACACCTTC; CDR3: CASSNRQTANYGYTF; size: .; V: TRBV6-5; D: .; J: TRBJ1-2
DNA: TGCGCCAGCAGTGATGGCAGGGGGCTTTCCTACGAGCAGTACTTC; CDR3: CASSDGRGLSYEQYF; size: .; V: TRBV10-1; D: TRBD1; J: TRBJ2-7
DNA: TGCGCCAGCAGCCGGGCGGGACGGGAGGGTTATGGCTACACCTTC; CDR3: CASSRAGREGYGYTF; size: .; V: TRBV4-1; D: .; J: TRBJ1-2
DNA: TGTGCCAGCAGCCCGGGGGTCCCAGGGACGCAGTATTTT; CDR3: CASSPGVPGTQYF; size: .; V: TRBV7-9; D: .; J: TRBJ2-3
DNA: TGTGCCAGCAGCCTCACCGGGACTCGCCGTGGACAAGAGACCCAGTACTTC; CDR3: CASSLTGTRRGQETQYF; size: once; V: TRBV4-2; D: .; J: TRBJ2-5
DNA: TGTGCCAGCAGTTTTTACAGGGGCCATGGCTACACCTTC; CDR3: CASSFYRGHGYTF; size: .; V: TRBV28; D: TRBD1; J: TRBJ1-2
DNA: TGTGCCAGCAGCCGAGCTGGGACTAGCGGTTACGAGCAGTACTTC; CDR3: CASSRAGTSGYEQYF; size: .; V: TRBV7-2; D: TRBD2; J: TRBJ2-7
DNA: TGCGCCAGCAGCAAAAGAGCGGGAGGTACCTACGAGCAGTACTTC; CDR3: CASSKRAGGTYEQYF; size: .; V: TRBV5-1; D: TRBD2; J: TRBJ2-7